The 23 T cell receptor beta chains given below trace back to one sample, sequenced in a study of STAT5B mutations in CD4+ large granular lymphocyte leukemia. Repertoires were generated with immunoSEQ multiplex PCR, while TCRdb's copy carries only in-frame clones and drops some. The sample records fewer than 40,000 clones, just over 75% being singletons. Sequencing used CD4+ T cells from blood buffy coats. These receptors originate from a human donor in good health.

The rearrangement uses TRBV9 and TRBJ2-2; the D gene is possibly TRBD1 (6 bases). Germline V gives CDR1 SGDLS, CDR2 YYNGEE. V gave up 4 bases and J gave up 3 bases, with 13 bases separating them. The CDR3 runs 15 residues. In DNA form, the CDR3 reads TGTGCCAGCAGCCCATGGACAGAGCACACCGGGGAGCTGTTTTTT. Its translation: CASSPWTEHTGELFF.

This sequence joins TRBV6-1 and TRBJ2-7; the D gene is possibly TRBD1 (6 bases). V gave up 6 bases and J gave up 2 bases, with 14 bases separating them. Per germline, CDR1 MNHNS and CDR2 SASEGT. There are 14 residues in the CDR3. CDR3 residues: CASSYRETTYEQYF. The CDR3 DNA reads TGTGCCAGCAGCTACAGGGAAACGACCTACGAGCAGTACTTC.

The genes are TRBV6-1 and TRBJ1-5; D might be TRBD1 (6 bases). Deletions cut 8 bases from V and 5 bases from J, with 19 bases between. Germline CDR1 and CDR2: MNHNS and SASEGT. The CDR3 has 15 residues. CDR3 nucleotides: TGTGCCAGCGTCACCAGGGGACGGCGCGATCAGCCCCAGCATTTT. Its translation is CASVTRGRRDQPQHF.

The rearrangement joins TRBV12-5 to TRBJ2-7, with unresolved D. V lost 7 bases and J lost 5, with 18 bases in between. Germline V CDR1 and CDR2: LGHNT, FRNRAP. CDR3 length equals 14 residues. CDR3 in DNA: TGTGCTAGTGCCCGTTCCAGACCCTGGGACGAGCAGTACTTC. Its protein is CASARSRPWDEQYF.

The chain uses TRBV5-8 and TRBJ1-2; D gene unclear. Germline V lookup: CDR1 SGHTS, CDR2 YDEGEE. Trimming removed 0 bases from V and 3 bases from J, with 12 bases in between. The CDR3 extends over 15 amino acids. The CDR3 protein is CASSLAAGSHYGYTF. The CDR3 coding sequence is TGTGCCAGCAGCTTGGCCGCCGGGTCACACTATGGCTACACCTTC.

The chain is built from TRBV2 and TRBJ1-5, with 8 nucleotides matching TRBD1. Germline V CDR1 and CDR2: SNHLY, FYNNEI. The CDR3 sequence is 15 residues long. The J segment lost 3 bases and the V segment lost 5 bases, leaving 6 bases of the junction unmatched. CDR3 protein: CASSTRDRYNQPQHF. CDR3 sequence (DNA): TGTGCCAGCAGTACTCGGGACAGGTACAATCAGCCCCAGCATTTT.

This sequence joins TRBV5-1 and TRBJ1-6, with D possibly matching TRBD1 (6 bases). Trimming removed 0 bases from V and 7 bases from J, with 11 bases in between. CDR1 is SGHRS, CDR2 YFSETQ, per germline. This CDR3 spans 15 amino acids. The CDR3 loop reads CASSLGTVGNSPLHF. The CDR3 coding sequence is TGCGCCAGCAGCTTGGGGACAGTGGGAAATTCACCCCTCCACTTT.

V usage is TRBV27 and J usage is TRBJ1-1; TRBD1 is a possible D gene (5 bases). Germline lookup yields CDR1 MNHEY and CDR2 SMNVEV (reference sequence). Trimming removed 8 bases from V and 0 bases from J, with 19 bases in between. This CDR3 region has 16 residues. The CDR3 here is CASGSHGALMNTEAFF. Written as DNA, the CDR3 is TGTGCCAGCGGGTCTCATGGGGCCCTAATGAACACTGAAGCTTTCTTT.

The chain carries TRBV7-7 and TRBJ2-1; 13 positions match TRBD2. Germline V gene lookup returns CDR1 SSHAT and CDR2 FNYEAQ (reference sequence). The CDR3 has 15 residues. V lost 5 bases, J lost 9 bases, and 7 bases stayed unmatched. CDR3 loop: CASSVGLAGVSEQFF. The CDR3, as DNA: TGTGCCAGCAGCGTCGGACTAGCGGGAGTTTCTGAGCAGTTCTTC.

This clone was detected once. The CDR3 protein is CASSIQGQFVHRLFF. CDR3 sequence (DNA): TGTGCCAGCTCAATTCAAGGACAGTTTGTTCATAGACTGTTTTTT. V usage is TRBV18 and J usage is TRBJ1-4; possibly TRBD1 for D (6 bases). The CDR3 is made up of 15 amino acids. Germline V gene sequence: CDR1 KGHSH, CDR2 LQKENI. Between the trimmed V and J ends, which lost 5 bases and 13 bases, there was a span of 23 bases.

V gene TRBV19 combines with J gene TRBJ2-3, with D tentatively TRBD2 (6 bases). The CDR3 is 17 residues long. Trimming removed 1 base from V and 2 bases from J, with 16 bases in between. CDR1 and CDR2 from the germline V gene are LNHDA and SQIVND (reference sequence). The CDR3 loop reads CASSIGVQRALTDTQYF. The CDR3 DNA follows: TGTGCCAGTAGTATAGGGGTCCAGCGGGCACTCACAGATACGCAGTATTTT.

The chain couples TRBV2 to TRBJ2-5; D remains ambiguous. Between the trimmed V and J ends, which lost 6 bases and 5 bases, there was a span of 10 bases. The CDR3 sequence is 12 residues long. The germline gives CDR1 SNHLY, CDR2 FYNNEI. CDR3 region: CASSQNRETQYF. The CDR3 DNA reads TGTGCCAGCAGCCAGAATCGTGAGACCCAGTACTTC.

V gene TRBV7-2 combines with J gene TRBJ2-7, with D possibly matching TRBD2 (6 bases). V lost 2 bases to trimming and J lost 1 base, with 24 bases between them. Germline CDR1 is SGHTA and CDR2 is FQGNSA. The CDR3 sequence is 19 residues long. CDR3 DNA sequence: TGTGCCAGCAGCTTAAGGAGTTCGCAACCTGGAGGGGAATCCTACGAGCAGTACTTC. It yields the protein CASSLRSSQPGGESYEQYF.

This chain connects TRBV7-2 to TRBJ2-7, with 12 nucleotides matching TRBD2. The trim removed 4 bases at V and 7 bases at J, leaving 2 bases unmatched. The CDR3 loop spans 13 amino acids. Germline-derived CDR1 and CDR2 are SGHTA and FQGNSA. CDR3 DNA: TGTGCCAGCAGCTCTAGCGGGAGGGTTGAGCAGTACTTC. Its translation: CASSSSGRVEQYF.

This chain connects TRBV11-3 to TRBJ2-5, with D possibly TRBD2 on 5 matching bases. The V end lost 5 bases, the J end lost 4 bases, and 17 bases lay between the germline ends. The CDR3 runs to 15 residues. Germline CDR1 and CDR2: SGHNT and YENEEA. This CDR3 is CASSPGGASRETQYF. The CDR3 DNA sequence: TGTGCCAGCAGCCCCGGAGGTGCTAGCCGAGAGACCCAGTACTTC.

This clone was detected only once. The J gene is TRBJ1-2, the V gene TRBV5-6, with D unclear. CDR3 length equals 15 residues. Germline lookup yields CDR1 SGHDT and CDR2 YYEEEE. V was clipped by 0 bases and J by 0 bases, with 9 bases between them. The CDR3 sequence: CASSLDWQANYGYTF. The CDR3 coding sequence is TGTGCCAGCAGCTTGGATTGGCAGGCTAACTATGGCTACACCTTC.

The chain couples TRBV5-4 to TRBJ2-5; possibly TRBD1 for D (5 bases). CDR1 is SGHNT, CDR2 YYREEE, per germline (reference sequence). Trimming left V 1 base short and J 2 bases short, with 15 bases between. The CDR3 runs to 16 residues. In nucleotides, the CDR3 is TGTGCCAGCAGCTTGAAGAAACAGGCGCTACAAGAGACCCAGTACTTC. Protein product: CASSLKKQALQETQYF.

V and J are TRBV19 and TRBJ2-7; 9 bases are shared with TRBD1. This CDR3 has 13 amino acids. V was pared by 11 bases and J by 3 bases, with 8 bases of the junction left unmatched. Germline CDR1 reads LNHDA; CDR2 reads SQIVND (reference sequence). The CDR3 is CALTGTGNYEQYF. CDR3 bases: TGTGCCCTGACCGGGACAGGGAACTACGAGCAGTACTTC.

This chain joins TRBV7-2 and TRBJ2-5, with TRBD2 matching over 9 bases. This CDR3 comprises 12 residues. Per the germline V gene, CDR1 is SGHTA and CDR2 is FQGNSA. With 6 bases clipped from V and 6 bases from J, the junction kept 2 bases outside the gene matches. The DNA of the CDR3 is TGTGCCAGCAGTAGCGGGAGCCAGACCCAGTACTTC. It translates to CASSSGSQTQYF. The full variable domain, with the rest looked up from reference TRBV7-2 and TRBJ2-5, is GAGVSQSPSNKVTEKGKDVELRCDPISGHTALYWYRQSLGQGLEFLIYFQGNSAPDKSGLPSDRFSAERTGGSVSTLTIQRTQQEDSAVYLCASSSGSQTQYFGPGTRLLVL.

This chain joins TRBV4-1 and TRBJ2-5; D may be TRBD1 or TRBD2 (5 bases each). CDR3 length: 13 amino acids. CDR1 is MGHRA and CDR2 is YSYEKL in the germline V gene. Trimming left V 6 bases short and J 7 bases short, with 15 bases between. The CDR3 bases are TGCGCCAGCAGTCAGGGCAACCGGGGGACCCAGTACTTC. It specifies CASSQGNRGTQYF.

The chain is built from TRBV7-8 and TRBJ2-1; the D gene is possibly TRBD2 (7 bases). The CDR3 covers 15 residues. Germline V CDR1 and CDR2: SGHVS, FQNEAQ. Deletions cut 6 bases from V and 7 bases from J, with 19 bases between. CDR3 loop: CASSRVGGRGNEQFF. Written as DNA, the CDR3 is TGTGCCAGCAGTAGGGTGGGAGGGAGGGGGAATGAGCAGTTCTTC.

The rearrangement links TRBV25-1 to TRBJ2-2; D is ambiguous. Looked up from germline, CDR1 is MGHDK and CDR2 is SYGVNS. This CDR3 is built from 14 residues. Trimming removed 0 bases at V and 0 bases at J, with 2 bases between. The CDR3 loop is CASSEYANTGELFF. The CDR3, as DNA: TGTGCCAGCAGTGAATACGCGAACACCGGGGAGCTGTTTTTT.

The CDR3 DNA follows: TGTGCCAGCAGCCGCAGGATACCCCAAGAGACCCAGTACTTC. Translating gives CASSRRIPQETQYF. The chain carries TRBV7-2 and TRBJ2-5; D ambiguous. The germline V and J ends were trimmed by 5 bases and 1 base, with 11 bases remaining between them. The CDR3 covers 14 residues. Germline V CDR1 and CDR2: SGHTA, FQGNSA.